This T cell receptor beta chain was found in a study of blood T cell repertoires in COVID-19. Study information: Nucleic acid was either cDNA or gDNA, and it came from T cells, B-cell-depleted T cells, or PBMCs.

Using immunoSEQ multiplex PCR, the repertoire was profiled, and TCRdb retains in-frame clones only, with some absent. This table holds 210,000 or so clones, 81% found once. In this sample, this clone turned up a few times. This CDR3 is 16 amino acids long. The ends lost 0 bases at V and 3 bases at J; junction bases unmatched: 6. Germline lookup yields CDR1 SGHKS and CDR2 YYEKEE (reference sequence). Specimen: PBMCs or T cells enriched from blood (not recorded which). The clonotype originates from a woman between 45 and 60 years old with acute COVID-19. The chain combines TRBV5-5 with TRBJ2-7, with 10 bases fitting TRBD2. The CDR3 loop reads CASSLGPASGSYEQYF. CDR3 sequence (DNA): TGTGCCAGCAGCTTGGGACCGGCTAGCGGGAGCTACGAGCAGTACTTC.